Presented here are 18 T cell receptor beta chains from one specimen sequenced in a study of response to subunit inactivated influenza vaccine. TCRdb passed the RT-PCR reads through MiXCR, listing each CDR3 protein once. The repertoire consists of 450,000 to 600,000 distinct CDR3 sequences, with approximately 15% occurring once and the leading ten covering about 3%. This material consisted of CD4+ T cells sorted from PBMCs, taken roughly 24 months after vaccination. Every receptor here comes from a man between 45 and 75 years old who received an inactivated influenza vaccine.

This clonotype was observed many times. This rearrangement joins TRBV12-3 or TRBV12-4 to TRBJ2-5, with D maybe TRBD2 (6 bases). The ends were cut back, 7 bases at V and 4 bases at J, with 10 bases in the middle. The CDR3 runs 12 residues. CDR3 in DNA: TGTGCCAGCACGGGGGTTACAGAGACCCAGTACTTC. As protein: CASTGVTETQYF.

This clonotype came up a few times. The V call is TRBV2, the J call TRBJ1-1, with TRBD1 as a possible D gene (6 bases). Between the trimmed V and J ends, which lost 6 bases and 4 bases, there was a span of 15 bases. Germline assignment: CDR1 SNHLY and CDR2 FYNNEI. The CDR3 extends over 14 amino acids. The CDR3 region has the DNA TGTGCCAGCAGGGCTCCGGAGGGGGGCACTGAAGCTTTCTTT. It is translated as CASRAPEGGTEAFF. The full variable domain, with the rest looked up from reference TRBV2 and TRBJ1-1, is EPEVTQTPSHQVTQMGQEVILRCVPISNHLYFYWYRQILGQKVEFLVSFYNNEISEKSEIFDDQFSVERPDGSNFTLKIRSTKLEDSAMYFCASRAPEGGTEAFFGQGTRLTVV.

The chain joins TRBV29-1 to TRBJ2-7; possibly TRBD2 for D (6 bases). V was cut by 2 bases and J by 2 bases, with 13 bases left in between. This CDR3 region has 14 residues. Germline V gene sequence: CDR1 SQVTM, CDR2 ANQGSEA. The CDR3 sequence: CSVERRDSTYEQYF. The CDR3, as DNA: TGCAGCGTTGAACGGCGGGACTCCACCTACGAGCAGTACTTC.

Only a few counts were recorded for this clonotype. V gene TRBV3-1 combines with J gene TRBJ1-4; the D is unclear. With 3 bases removed from V and 10 bases from J, the gap between germline ends came to 15 bases. Germline V CDR1 and CDR2: LGHDT, YNNKEL (reference sequence). This CDR3 has 14 residues. Here the CDR3 reads CASSQDPHGGKLFF. The CDR3 DNA reads TGTGCCAGCAGCCAGGACCCCCACGGAGGAAAACTGTTTTTT.

Of note for this clonotype: Germline is not matched at one junction end, which may reflect a read error. The CDR3 DNA is TGTCCCAGCTCAGGGGGCCCGAACACTGAAGCTTTCTTT. As protein: CPSSGGPNTEAFF. The chain links TRBV2 to TRBJ1-1; 8 nucleotides agree with TRBD1. Germline V gene sequence: CDR1 SNHLY, CDR2 FYNNEI. This CDR3 is built from 13 residues.

This clonotype was counted a few times. This chain connects TRBV6-1 to TRBJ2-2; D may be TRBD1 (6 bases). V lost 10 bases, J lost 4 bases, and 13 bases lay in between. CDR3 size: 13 residues. Germline V gene sequence: CDR1 MNHNS, CDR2 SASEGT. The CDR3 DNA follows: TGTGCCACTGCACAGGGATTCACCGGGGAGCTGTTTTTT. This codes for CATAQGFTGELFF.

The chain recombines TRBV7-2 with TRBJ2-1, with TRBD2 identical over 8 bases. The germline V gene has CDR1 SGHTA and CDR2 FQGNSA. J gave up 7 bases and V 2 bases, and 13 bases lay outside the gene matches. This CDR3 spans 17 amino acids. CDR3 DNA: TGTGCCAGCAGCTTATCCCGGATTAGCGGGACCAAAAATGAGCAGTTCTTC. Protein sequence: CASSLSRISGTKNEQFF.

This clonotype was counted at least ten times. V is TRBV10-2 and J is TRBJ2-3; D is perhaps TRBD1 (6 bases). V gave up 3 bases and J gave up 8 bases, with 12 bases separating them. Germline V gene sequence: CDR1 WSHSY, CDR2 SAAADI. This CDR3 contains 13 residues. CDR3 loop: CASSDSLGGTQYF. In DNA, the CDR3 is TGCGCCAGCAGTGATTCCCTAGGGGGTACGCAGTATTTT.

In this sample, this clonotype turned up a few times. CDR3 sequence reads: CASSLGPGFQLAKNIQYF. The CDR3 DNA reads TGTGCCAGCAGCTTAGGGCCCGGATTCCAACTAGCCAAAAACATTCAGTACTTC. V usage is TRBV11-1 and J usage is TRBJ2-4; D is ambiguous. Trimming shortened V by 1 base and J by 0 bases, and 16 bases separated the two germline ends. The CDR3 length is 18 residues. CDR1 is SGHAT, CDR2 FQDESV, per germline (reference sequence).

The chain carries TRBV2 and TRBJ2-1, with TRBD2 matching 10 bases. The ends lost 4 bases at V and 1 base at J; junction bases unmatched: 4. CDR1 is SNHLY, CDR2 FYNNEI, per germline. The CDR3 length is 16 residues. Written as DNA, the CDR3 is TGTGCCAGCAGTGCTGAGGGACTAGCGTCCTACAATGAGCAGTTCTTC. It specifies CASSAEGLASYNEQFF.

This clonotype was seen a handful of times. The chain carries TRBV6-2 or TRBV6-3 and TRBJ1-4; D is undetermined. With 7 bases removed from V and 6 bases from J, the gap between germline ends came to 15 bases. The CDR3 consists of 14 residues. Germline CDR1 reads MNHEY; CDR2 reads SVGEGT. CDR3 bases: TGTGCCAGCAAACGGACCCGGCGGGATGAAAAACTGTTTTTT. It specifies CASKRTRRDEKLFF.

The chain employs TRBV5-4 and TRBJ2-1; TRBD2 might be the D (6 bases). Between the trimmed V and J ends, which lost 4 bases and 0 bases, there was a span of 14 bases. This CDR3 contains 16 residues. Germline V lookup: CDR1 SGHNT, CDR2 YYREEE (reference sequence). The CDR3 coding sequence is TGTGCCAGCAGCACAATGGACGGGAGCTCCTACAATGAGCAGTTCTTC. It is translated as CASSTMDGSSYNEQFF. The whole variable domain, filled in from reference TRBV5-4 and TRBJ2-1, reads ETGVTQSPTHLIKTRGQQVTLRCSSQSGHNTVSWYQQALGQGPQFIFQYYREEENGRGNFPPRFSGLQFPNYSSELNVNALELDDSALYLCASSTMDGSSYNEQFFGPGTRLTVL.

This clonotype came up a few times. V gene TRBV7-2 combines with J gene TRBJ2-3; tentative D call: TRBD1 (6 bases). The V end was cut by 6 bases, the J end by 6 bases, with 16 bases between. The germline V gene encodes CDR1 SGHTA and CDR2 FQGNSA. The CDR3 contains 14 residues. CDR3 in amino acids: CASSSNTGPDTQYF. CDR3 DNA sequence: TGTGCCAGCAGTTCAAACACAGGGCCTGATACGCAGTATTTT.

This clonotype turned up a few times. This chain uses TRBV12-3 or TRBV12-4 with TRBJ2-3; possible D gene TRBD1, 6 bases. The V end lost 0 bases, the J end lost 5 bases, and 12 bases lay between the germline ends. This CDR3 has 15 amino acids. The CDR3 region has the DNA TGTGCCAGCAGTTTAGCGGCAGGGGTGAGAGATACGCAGTATTTT. It encodes CASSLAAGVRDTQYF.

This clonotype was counted at least ten times. The J gene is TRBJ2-1, the V gene TRBV4-3; 8 bases line up with TRBD1. The CDR3 runs 21 residues. V was clipped by 0 bases and J by 0 bases; unmatched bases: 16. CDR1 and CDR2 from the germline V gene are LGHNA and YSLEER. CDR3 DNA: TGCGCCAGCAGCCAAGAGCTACGGACAGGGCTAATTGGAAGCTCCTACAATGAGCAGTTCTTC. Translating it yields CASSQELRTGLIGSSYNEQFF.

The chain couples TRBV12-3 or TRBV12-4 to TRBJ2-5; 8 bases are a match to TRBD2. V lost 2 bases and J lost 4; bases outside the gene matches: 9. CDR3 length equals 16 residues. CDR3 amino acids: CASSLRGSGAVETQYF. DNA of the CDR3: TGTGCCAGCAGTTTACGCGGTAGCGGGGCGGTAGAGACCCAGTACTTC.

This clonotype has a handful of counts. The chain carries TRBV12-3 or TRBV12-4 and TRBJ1-6; no firm D call. Trimming took off 10 bases at V and 5 bases at J, with 15 bases between the two ends. The CDR3 is 14 amino acids. The CDR3 reads CATRPGWDNSPLHF. DNA of the CDR3: TGTGCCACCCGTCCGGGATGGGATAATTCACCCCTCCACTTT.

The chain joins TRBV10-2 to TRBJ1-1, with D unresolved. Per the germline V gene, CDR1 is WSHSY and CDR2 is SAAADI. V was pared by 0 bases and J by 0 bases, with 14 bases between. The CDR3 runs 17 residues. CDR3 residues: CASSESGVVFVNTEAFF. CDR3 in DNA: TGCGCCAGCAGTGAGTCCGGGGTGGTTTTTGTGAACACTGAAGCTTTCTTT.